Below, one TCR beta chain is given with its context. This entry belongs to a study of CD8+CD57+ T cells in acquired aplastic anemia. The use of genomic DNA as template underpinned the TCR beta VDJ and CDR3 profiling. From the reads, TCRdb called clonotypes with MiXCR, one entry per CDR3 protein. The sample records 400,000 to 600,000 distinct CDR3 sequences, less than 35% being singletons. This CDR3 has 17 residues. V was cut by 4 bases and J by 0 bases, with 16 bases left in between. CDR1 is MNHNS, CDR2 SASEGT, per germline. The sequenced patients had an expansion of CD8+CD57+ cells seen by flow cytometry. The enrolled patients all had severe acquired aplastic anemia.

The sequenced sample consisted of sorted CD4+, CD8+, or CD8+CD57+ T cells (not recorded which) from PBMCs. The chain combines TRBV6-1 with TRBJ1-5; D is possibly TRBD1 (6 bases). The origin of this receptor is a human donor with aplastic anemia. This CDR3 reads CASSGIGGRSSNQPQHF. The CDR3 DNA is TGTGCCAGCAGTGGGATCGGGGGGCGGAGTAGCAATCAGCCCCAGCATTTT.